This T cell receptor beta chain derives from a study of T cell responses to AZD1222 COVID-19 vaccine. Study results and limitations: Repertoire sampling occurred only after the peak T cell response. Mapped onto spike, vaccine-associated CD4 TCRs spanned it and were dominant at 160-218 and 743-854.

Some clones are missing from TCRdb's copy, which holds only in-frame ones; the method was immunoSEQ multiplex PCR. Of around 110,000 clones in the sample, roughly 88% were seen once. A word on this clone: Its antigen is currently unknown. Its ends do not fully match the called genes, so a read error is possible.

Germline V gene lookup returns CDR1 LGHDT and CDR2 YNNKEL (reference sequence). The length of the CDR3 is 14 residues. Sample: peripheral blood, taken on day 0 of AZD1222 vaccination. The source of this sequence is an adult in good health. This chain links TRBV3-1 (or the pseudogene TRBV3-2) with TRBJ1-1, with TRBD1 matching over 7 bases. The CDR3 DNA follows: TGTGCCAGCAGACGAGAGACAGGGAACGCTGAAGCTTTCTTT. Residues: CASRRETGNAEAFF.